The entry below describes one TCR beta chain. Other DNA sequences in this specimen translate into the identical CDR3. J gave up 1 base and V 0 bases, and 2 bases lay outside the gene matches. The CDR3 runs to 15 residues. The germline CDR1 and CDR2 sequences are SGHTS and YDEGEE. These data originate in a study of blood T cell repertoires in COVID-19. About the study: Spain, Italy and the United States supplied samples that represented acute and convalescent COVID-19. T cells, B-cell-depleted T cells, or PBMCs supplied cDNA or gDNA.

Source study methods: The authors estimated nucleated cell counts from reference gene primer amplification. TCRdb's table, derived via immunoSEQ multiplex PCR, lists solely in-frame clones and lacks some. That table is the source of V, J and clone size, and D and trimming were worked out from the DNA. The profile shows fewer than 100,000 clones, 70% to 80% of them singletons. This sequence joins TRBV5-8 and TRBJ2-3; 7 nucleotides line up with TRBD2. What was sequenced was peripheral blood. The clonotype comes from a human donor in a cohort sampled during active COVID-19. CDR3 in DNA: TGTGCCAGCAGCTTGGATCTAGCGGGCACAGATACGCAGTATTTT. Encoded protein: CASSLDLAGTDTQYF.